The rows below give T cell receptor beta chains drawn from one sample of a study of beta chain features in type 1 diabetes. The table came from immunoSEQ multiplex PCR; TCRdb's copy has only in-frame clones and leaves some out. The profile shows approximately 44,000 clones, roughly 68% of them singletons. Material: Tregs from blood. The receptors here all came from a woman aged 18-35 years with type 1 diabetes. Each CDR3 is given with its conserved first and last residue. A D gene is named only where the DNA matches it firmly. Clone size is shown for a subset of rows, as once, few, many or a class of expanded clone.

j_call | clone_size | d_call | v_call | cdr3_aa | cdr3_nt
TRBJ2-6 | once | NA | TRBV28 | CASRGAGANVLTF | TGTGCCAGCAGGGGCGCTGGGGCCAACGTCCTGACTTTC
TRBJ1-1 | medium-sized | NA | TRBV7-9 | CASSPSFMNTEAFF | TGTGCCAGCAGCCCCAGTTTCATGAACACTGAAGCTTTCTTT
TRBJ2-2 | NA | NA | TRBV7-3 | CASSLSAASNTGELFF | TGTGCCAGCAGCTTATCGGCGGCGTCAAACACCGGGGAGCTGTTTTTT
TRBJ2-5 | NA | TRBD2 | TRBV2 | CASSKTGDGTSGSRATQYF | TGTGCCAGCAGTAAAACAGGGGACGGGACTAGCGGGAGTAGAGCGACCCAGTACTTC
TRBJ2-1 | NA | NA | TRBV29-1 | CSVAPSVNEQFF | TGCAGCGTCGCGCCCTCGGTCAATGAGCAGTTCTTC
TRBJ1-4 | NA | NA | TRBV9 | CASLSRGTNEKLFF | TGTGCCAGTCTATCCAGGGGTACTAATGAAAAACTGTTTTTT
TRBJ2-7 | NA | NA | TRBV10-3 | CAISTGTPYEQYF | TGTGCCATCAGTACAGGGACCCCCTACGAGCAGTACTTC
TRBJ2-7 | few | TRBD2 | TRBV7-2 | CASSPLAGGYEQYF | TGTGCCAGCAGCCCACTAGCGGGAGGCTACGAGCAGTACTTC
TRBJ1-4 | once | NA | TRBV18 | CASSPNSQGLGEKLFF | TGTGCCAGCTCACCAAACTCTCAGGGCCTTGGGGAAAAACTGTTTTTT
TRBJ2-5 | NA | TRBD2 | TRBV6-6 | CASSYPGGGETQYF | TGTGCCAGCAGTTACCCTGGCGGGGGGGAGACCCAGTACTTC
TRBJ2-5 | NA | TRBD2 | TRBV14 | CASSRLQGLAGPQYF | TGTGCCAGCAGCCGACTACAGGGACTAGCGGGGCCCCAGTACTTC
TRBJ1-1 | few | NA | TRBV28 | CASSFWQSVNTEAFF | TGTGCCAGCAGTTTTTGGCAGTCTGTGAACACTGAAGCTTTCTTT
TRBJ1-1 | NA | NA | TRBV4-3 | CASSQELRGTEAFF | TGCGCCAGCAGCCAAGAACTTAGGGGGACTGAAGCTTTCTTT
TRBJ2-2 | NA | NA | TRBV9 | CASSPPVSGELFF | TGTGCCAGCAGCCCTCCAGTTTCCGGGGAGCTGTTTTTT
TRBJ2-7 | few | TRBD2 | TRBV27 | CASSKQIAGAAYEQYF | TGTGCCAGCAGCAAACAAATAGCGGGAGCAGCCTACGAGCAGTACTTC
TRBJ2-3 | NA | NA | TRBV7-9 | CASSLAATDTQYF | TGTGCCAGCAGCTTAGCAGCGACAGATACGCAGTATTTT
TRBJ2-5 | NA | NA | TRBV7-9 | CASSRSMETQYF | TGTGCCAGCAGCCGGTCTATGGAGACCCAGTACTTC
TRBJ2-5 | NA | NA | TRBV5-1 | CASNEGDQETQYF | TGCGCCAGCAACGAAGGGGACCAAGAGACCCAGTACTTC
TRBJ1-2 | NA | NA | TRBV30 | CAMGTGQGYTF | TGTGCCATGGGCACAGGGCAGGGCTACACCTTC
TRBJ1-1 | NA | NA | TRBV18 | CASSTYSGAADTEAFF | TGTGCCAGCTCAACGTATTCAGGGGCGGCGGACACTGAAGCTTTCTTT
TRBJ2-5 | NA | TRBD2 | TRBV7-3 | CASSLTSGSQETQYF | TGTGCCAGCAGCTTAACTAGCGGGAGCCAAGAGACCCAGTACTTC
TRBJ1-1 | once | NA | TRBV7-9 | CASSTLGLFEAFF | TGTGCCAGCAGCACTCTGGGACTGTTTGAAGCTTTCTTT
TRBJ2-2 | NA | TRBD2 | TRBV5-1 | CASSWGTSPGELFF | TGCGCCAGCAGCTGGGGGACTAGCCCCGGGGAGCTGTTTTTT
TRBJ2-7 | NA | TRBD1 | TRBV7-2 | CASSSRRTTGTGAYEQYF | TGTGCCAGCAGCTCTAGAAGAACGACCGGGACAGGGGCCTACGAGCAGTACTTC
TRBJ2-2 | NA | NA | TRBV4-3 | CASSRRGPGGTGELFF | TGCGCCAGCAGCCGGCGGGGGCCCGGCGGGACCGGGGAGCTGTTTTTT
TRBJ2-7 | NA | TRBD2 | TRBV4-3 | CASSLGGGSGRAYEQYF | TGCGCCAGCAGCCTCGGAGGGGGTAGCGGGAGGGCCTACGAGCAGTACTTC
TRBJ1-3 | few | NA | TRBV29-1 | CSVSNRGNTIYF | TGCAGCGTCAGTAACAGGGGAAACACCATATATTTT
TRBJ2-1 | NA | NA | TRBV28 | CASRLLVSSYNEQFF | TGTGCCAGCAGACTACTAGTCAGCTCCTACAATGAGCAGTTCTTC
TRBJ2-1 | NA | NA | TRBV7-2 | CASSSLSGYEQFF | TGTGCCAGCAGCTCCCTTTCAGGGTATGAGCAATTCTTC
TRBJ1-1 | few | NA | TRBV9 | CASSAPGTLTSEAFF | TGTGCCAGCAGCGCCCCGGGAACACTAACGTCGGAAGCTTTCTTT
TRBJ2-7 | medium-sized | TRBD2 | TRBV19 | CASSRGGSSYEQYF | TGTGCCAGTAGTAGAGGCGGGAGTAGCTACGAGCAGTACTTC
TRBJ2-7 | few | NA | TRBV21-1 | CASSKPREDRGNEQYF | TGTGCCAGCAGCAAACCGAGAGAGGACAGGGGGAACGAGCAGTACTTC
TRBJ1-3 | NA | NA | TRBV25-1 | CASAGSSWSSGNTIYF | TGTGCCAGCGCCGGATCCAGTTGGAGCTCTGGAAACACCATATATTTT
TRBJ2-7 | NA | TRBD1 | TRBV7-2 | CASSLTGTGGYEQYF | TGTGCCAGCAGCTTAACCGGGACAGGGGGCTACGAGCAGTACTTC
TRBJ2-7 | NA | NA | TRBV5-6 | CASSLSSYEQYF | TGTGCCAGCAGCTTGTCCAGCTACGAGCAGTACTTC
TRBJ1-3 | NA | NA | TRBV13 | CASSPRRGASGNTIYF | TGTGCCAGCAGCCCTCGGCGGGGGGCCTCTGGAAACACCATATATTTT
TRBJ2-3 | NA | NA | TRBV5-4 | CASSWRPDGIEADTQYF | TGTGCCAGCAGCTGGCGCCCCGACGGGATAGAAGCAGATACGCAGTATTTT
TRBJ2-1 | NA | TRBD2 | TRBV6-5 | CASSYSLAGATEQFF | TGTGCCAGCAGTTACTCTCTAGCGGGAGCAACTGAGCAGTTCTTC
TRBJ2-1 | NA | NA | TRBV7-2 | CASSWDSSSYNEQFF | TGTGCCAGCAGCTGGGACTCGAGCTCCTACAATGAGCAGTTCTTC
TRBJ1-4 | NA | NA | TRBV27 | CASRPGGPTNEKLFF | TGTGCCAGCCGCCCCGGGGGACCAACTAATGAAAAACTGTTTTTT
TRBJ1-1 | NA | TRBD1 | TRBV5-1 | CASSWTGTYTEAFF | TGCGCCAGCAGCTGGACAGGGACCTACACTGAAGCTTTCTTT
TRBJ2-1 | NA | TRBD2 | TRBV7-9 | CASSLAASGHNEQFF | TGTGCCAGCAGCTTAGCGGCTAGCGGACACAATGAGCAGTTCTTC
TRBJ2-3 | NA | TRBD2 | TRBV27 | CASSPNPTLAGVHTQYF | TGTGCCAGCAGCCCTAACCCAACTTTAGCGGGAGTACATACGCAGTATTTT
TRBJ2-3 | NA | NA | TRBV5-1 | CASSLTGLSRDTQYF | TGCGCCAGCAGCCTAACAGGGCTTAGCCGGGATACGCAGTATTTT
TRBJ1-2 | NA | NA | TRBV18 | CASSPLIANYGYTF | TGTGCCAGCTCACCACTGATAGCTAACTATGGCTACACCTTC
TRBJ2-3 | NA | TRBD2 | TRBV19 | CASSIRLATDTQYF | TGTGCCAGTAGTATCCGACTAGCAACAGATACGCAGTATTTT